This T cell receptor (beta chain) was found in a study of Tregs in tolerant kidney transplant recipients. Study-level points and caveats: Validation in larger populations is needed because few patients were studied. No direct test of biological reproducibility was done here.

Thawed PBMCs were FACS-sorted into unstimulated CD4+CD25+CD127- regulatory T cells, CD4+CD25- non-regulatory cells, CD4 and CD8 cells. About this clone: Antigen: not known.

Germline V lookup: CDR1 SGHDT, CDR2 YYEEEE. V was pared by 7 bases and J by 5 bases, with 12 bases between. The CDR3 spans 13 residues. Method: immunoSEQ multiplex PCR; TCRdb's copy keeps in-frame clones and lacks some. The data show over 60,000 clones, 84% seen once. The sequence derives from a human donor in good health. Sequenced: CD4+ T cells from blood. The chain uses TRBV5-6 and TRBJ2-2, with unresolved D. This CDR3 is CASELGHTGELFF. DNA for the CDR3: TGTGCCAGCGAGCTTGGTCATACCGGGGAGCTGTTTTTT.